This entry features one T cell receptor (beta chain) sequence. Its specificity is unknown. In the PCR, 60 Vbeta and 13 Jbeta primers were used. Assay: immunoSEQ multiplex PCR; the TCRdb copy retains only in-frame clones and omits some. The sample holds 85,000 to 110,000 clones, around 61% seen once. This sample is part of a study of cytomegalovirus exposure and HLA in healthy donors. Across the study: A previous analysis identified approximately 110 million unique TCR beta sequences derived from about 180 million T cells. Broader study findings: In most subjects, TCR beta sequences reportedly gave accurate predictions of HLA-A and HLA-B alleles. Clonal expansion was found to be greater in HLA-associated TCR beta chains than in equally common others in a later analysis.

The donors were healthy bone marrow donors. Sequenced: PBMCs. This TCR derives from a woman in her forties or fifties in good health and CMV-seronegative.

The CDR3 region is CASAETGIISEAFF. The CDR3 region has the DNA TGTGCCAGCGCAGAGACAGGGATCATCTCTGAAGCTTTCTTT. The V gene is TRBV6-5, the J gene TRBJ1-1; 7 bases are shared with TRBD1. The V and J ends lost 8 bases and 6 bases, in that order; junction bases with no gene match: 12. This CDR3 contains 14 residues. In germline, CDR1 is MNHEY, CDR2 SVGAGI.